This T cell receptor beta chain was found in a study of blood T cell repertoires in COVID-19. Study context: Nucleic acid was either cDNA or gDNA, and it came from T cells, B-cell-depleted T cells, or PBMCs.

As originally analysed: Amplification from reference gene primers served as the basis for estimated nucleated cell counts. Some clones are missing from TCRdb's copy, which holds only in-frame ones; the method was immunoSEQ multiplex PCR. Clone size and V and J calls were adopted from that table, with D and trimming inferred from the DNA. The repertoire holds a few hundred thousand clones, with approximately 86% as singletons. Patients of the Seattle cohort, enrolled during active infection, were followed longitudinally. Sequencing was performed on peripheral blood. The clonotype was recovered from a woman between 70 and 85 years old with COVID-19, enrolled during active disease.

The CDR3, as DNA: TGTGCCAGCAGTCCAGGACACGCCGATGGCTACACCTTC. This codes for CASSPGHADGYTF. The rearrangement joins TRBV2 to TRBJ1-2; the D gene is possibly TRBD1 (5 bases). Looked up from germline, CDR1 is SNHLY and CDR2 is FYNNEI. The CDR3 extends over 13 amino acids. Trimming removed 5 bases from V and 6 bases from J, with 13 bases in between.